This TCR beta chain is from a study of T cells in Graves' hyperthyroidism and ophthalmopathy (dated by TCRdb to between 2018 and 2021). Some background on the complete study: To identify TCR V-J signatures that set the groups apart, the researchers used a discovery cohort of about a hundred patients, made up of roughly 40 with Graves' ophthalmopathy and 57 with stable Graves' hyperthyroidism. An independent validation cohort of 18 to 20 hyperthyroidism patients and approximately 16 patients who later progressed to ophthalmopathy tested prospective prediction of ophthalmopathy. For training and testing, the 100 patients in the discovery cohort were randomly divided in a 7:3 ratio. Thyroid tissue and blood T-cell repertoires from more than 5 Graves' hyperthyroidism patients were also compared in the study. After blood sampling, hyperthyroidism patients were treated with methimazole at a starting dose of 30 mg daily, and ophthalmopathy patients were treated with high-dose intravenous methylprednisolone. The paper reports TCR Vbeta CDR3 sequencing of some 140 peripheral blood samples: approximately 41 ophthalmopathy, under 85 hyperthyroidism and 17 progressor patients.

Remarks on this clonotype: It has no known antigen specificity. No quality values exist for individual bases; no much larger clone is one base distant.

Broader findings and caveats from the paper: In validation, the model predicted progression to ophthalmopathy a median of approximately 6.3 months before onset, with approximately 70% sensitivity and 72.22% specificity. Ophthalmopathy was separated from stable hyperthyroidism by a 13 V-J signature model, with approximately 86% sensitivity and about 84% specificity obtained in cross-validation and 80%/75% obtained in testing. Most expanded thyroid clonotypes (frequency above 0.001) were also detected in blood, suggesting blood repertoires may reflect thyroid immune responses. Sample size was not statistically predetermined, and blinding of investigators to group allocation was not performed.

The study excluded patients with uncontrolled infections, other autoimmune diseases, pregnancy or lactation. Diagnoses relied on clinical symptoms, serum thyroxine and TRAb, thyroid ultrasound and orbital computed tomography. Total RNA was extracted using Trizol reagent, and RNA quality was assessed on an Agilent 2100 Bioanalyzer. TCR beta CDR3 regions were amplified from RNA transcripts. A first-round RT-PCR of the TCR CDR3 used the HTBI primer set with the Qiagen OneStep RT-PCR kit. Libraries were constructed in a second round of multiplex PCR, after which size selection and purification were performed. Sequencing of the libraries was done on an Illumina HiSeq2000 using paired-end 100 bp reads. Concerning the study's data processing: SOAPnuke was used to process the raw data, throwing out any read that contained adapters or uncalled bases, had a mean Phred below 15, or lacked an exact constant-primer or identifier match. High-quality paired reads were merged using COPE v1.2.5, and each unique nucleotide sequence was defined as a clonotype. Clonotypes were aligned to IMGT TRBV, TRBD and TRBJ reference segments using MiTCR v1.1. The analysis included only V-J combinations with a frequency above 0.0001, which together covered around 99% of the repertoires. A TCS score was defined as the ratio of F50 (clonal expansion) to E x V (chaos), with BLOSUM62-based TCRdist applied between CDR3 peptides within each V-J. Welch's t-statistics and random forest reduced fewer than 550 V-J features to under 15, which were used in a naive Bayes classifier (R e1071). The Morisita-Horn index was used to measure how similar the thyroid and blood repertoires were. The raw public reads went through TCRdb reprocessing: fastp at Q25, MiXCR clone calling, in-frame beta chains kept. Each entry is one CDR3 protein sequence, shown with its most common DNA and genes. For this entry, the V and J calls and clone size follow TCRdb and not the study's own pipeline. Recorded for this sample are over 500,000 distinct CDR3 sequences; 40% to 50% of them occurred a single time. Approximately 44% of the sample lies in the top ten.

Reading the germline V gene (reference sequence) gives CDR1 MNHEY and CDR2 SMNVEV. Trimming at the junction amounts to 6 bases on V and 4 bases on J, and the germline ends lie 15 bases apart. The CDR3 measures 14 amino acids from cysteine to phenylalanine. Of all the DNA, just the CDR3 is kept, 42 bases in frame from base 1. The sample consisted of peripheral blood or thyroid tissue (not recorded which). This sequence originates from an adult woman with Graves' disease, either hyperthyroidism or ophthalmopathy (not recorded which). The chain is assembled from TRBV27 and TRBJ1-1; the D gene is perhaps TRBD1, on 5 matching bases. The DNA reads TGTGCCAGCAGCCAGGGTCGGGAGGGCACTGAAGCTTTCTTT. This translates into CASSQGREGTEAFF.